The 12 T cell receptor beta chains below all came from one sample that was sequenced in a study of technical replicates of blood from a handful of donors. Profiling relied on immunoSEQ multiplex PCR, and the TCRdb table lists in-frame clones only, not all of them. In the table there are 75,000 to 90,000 clones, about 89% of which are singletons. The source material was T cells isolated from PBMCs. The receptors were gathered from a human donor in good health.

This clone was counted once. The chain recombines TRBV6-5 with TRBJ1-4, with TRBD1 as a possible D gene (5 bases). V lost 0 bases, J lost 7 bases, and 12 bases lay in between. This CDR3 contains 15 residues. Germline V gene sequence: CDR1 MNHEY, CDR2 SVGAGI. CDR3 residues: CASSYSRRRGEKLFF. Here the CDR3 DNA reads TGTGCCAGCAGTTACTCCAGGAGAAGGGGTGAAAAACTGTTTTTT.

This chain connects TRBV11-3 to TRBJ2-2; 8 bases fit TRBD1. In germline, CDR1 is SGHNT, CDR2 YENEEA. V dropped 4 bases and J dropped 1; count of bases not matched to a gene: 11. The CDR3 consists of 18 residues. CDR3 DNA sequence: TGTGCCAGCAGCTCCTATACCGCCGGGACAGGGAACACCGGGGAGCTGTTTTTT. This codes for CASSSYTAGTGNTGELFF.

The gene calls are TRBV5-1 and TRBJ2-7; TRBD1 matches 8 bases. Germline V gives CDR1 SGHRS, CDR2 YFSETQ. V trimming: 5 bases; J trimming: 5 bases; junction bases outside the gene matches: 9. The CDR3 is 14 residues long. Here the CDR3 reads CASRGQGAQDEQYF. CDR3 nucleotide sequence: TGCGCCAGCAGGGGGCAGGGGGCGCAAGACGAGCAGTACTTC.

The chain carries TRBV7-9 and TRBJ2-5, with a weak D call TRBD1 (5 bases). This CDR3 region has 14 residues. V dropped 5 bases and J dropped 4 bases, with 14 bases sitting between them. Germline values: CDR1 SEHNR, CDR2 FQNEAQ (reference sequence). This CDR3 reads CASSLGATRETQYF. In DNA form, the CDR3 reads TGTGCCAGCAGCCTTGGGGCAACCCGAGAGACCCAGTACTTC.

The rearrangement links TRBV7-9 to TRBJ2-7; 9 positions agree with TRBD1. Germline assignment: CDR1 SEHNR and CDR2 FQNEAQ (reference sequence). The CDR3 loop spans 16 amino acids. The J segment lost 1 base and the V segment lost 1 base, leaving 5 bases of the junction unmatched. In nucleotides, the CDR3 is TGTGCCAGCAGCTTAGTGGTGGGACAGGGTTCCTACGAGCAGTACTTC. This translates into CASSLVVGQGSYEQYF.

V is TRBV18 and J is TRBJ1-2; 9 nucleotides agree with TRBD1. Germline loops: CDR1 KGHSH, CDR2 LQKENI. This CDR3 has 13 amino acids. V lost 6 bases and J lost 6; bases outside the gene matches: 5. The CDR3 loop is CASSPDRGNGYTF. In DNA, the CDR3 is TGTGCCAGCTCCCCAGACAGGGGGAATGGCTACACCTTC.

The chain links TRBV19 to TRBJ2-7, with 8 bases matching TRBD2. After removal of 3 bases from V and 0 bases from J, the junction contained 4 bases not matched to a gene. The CDR3 spans 15 residues. Per germline, CDR1 LNHDA and CDR2 SQIVND (reference sequence). In DNA form, the CDR3 reads TGTGCCAGTAGTATGCAGCGGGGGCCCTCCTACGAGCAGTACTTC. Translating gives CASSMQRGPSYEQYF.

This rearrangement joins TRBV11-2 to TRBJ2-5, with TRBD2 matching 12 bases. This CDR3 contains 16 residues. Germline CDR1 is SGHAT and CDR2 is FQNNGV. V gave up 4 bases and J gave up 5 bases; unmatched junction bases: 8. The CDR3 loop is CASSSWTSGAGETQYF. The DNA of the CDR3 is TGTGCCAGCAGCTCATGGACTAGCGGGGCAGGGGAGACCCAGTACTTC.

V usage is TRBV10-1 and J usage is TRBJ2-7; unclear D gene. The germline CDR1 and CDR2 sequences are WNHNN and SYGVQD (reference sequence). CDR3 length: 13 residues. CDR3 residues: CVKFETKTYEQYF. CDR3 DNA sequence: TGCGTTAAGTTTGAGACAAAGACCTACGAGCAGTACTTC.

This clone was seen just once. The chain recombines TRBV29-1 with TRBJ1-2; TRBD1 matches at 7 bases. The CDR3 runs to 12 residues. Losses at the gene ends were 3 bases for V and 6 bases for J; bases not matched to a gene: 4. CDR1 and CDR2 (germline): SQVTM, ANQGSEA. Here the CDR3 reads CSVEEGADGYTF. Here the CDR3 DNA reads TGCAGCGTTGAGGAGGGGGCGGATGGCTACACCTTC.

CDR3 residues: CASSPTGMLEQFF. The CDR3 nucleotides are TGTGCCAGCAGTCCGACGGGTATGCTTGAGCAGTTCTTC. This chain uses TRBV11-3 with TRBJ2-1; D gene unclear. In germline, CDR1 is SGHNT, CDR2 YENEEA. V was clipped by 6 bases and J by 9 bases, with 15 bases between them. This CDR3 is 13 amino acids long.

The chain uses TRBV28 and TRBJ1-5, with D perhaps TRBD1 (6 bases). The CDR3 consists of 16 residues. Trimming pared 2 bases from V and 6 bases from J, leaving 17 bases between. Germline V gives CDR1 MDHEN, CDR2 SYDVKM. For the CDR3, the DNA is TGTGCCAGCAGTTTACCCTTCGGGGAAGGGGGTCAGCCCCAGCATTTT. This gives the protein CASSLPFGEGGQPQHF.